Given below is one T cell receptor (beta chain) in context. With random hexamers, reverse transcription was performed on about 0.5 to 1 ug of RNA. TCRdb recomputed calls from the immunoSEQ multiplex PCR reads with MiXCR, one row per CDR3 protein. Altogether about 120,000 distinct CDR3 sequences are present, 85% to 95% being singletons, with the ten largest covering about 0.089%. The source of the sample is a study of CD8 T cells in Susac syndrome. The CDR3 has 12 amino acids. Germline loops: CDR1 SGDLS, CDR2 YYNGEE. The V gene lost 0 bases and the J gene lost 9 bases, with 7 bases spanning the gap. The chain has TRBV9 and TRBJ2-1, with D unresolved. The sample consisted of CD4+ T cells from PBMCs. This clonotype was sampled from a human donor in good health. The CDR3 protein is CASSVGISEQFF. The CDR3 DNA sequence: TGTGCCAGCAGCGTAGGTATCAGTGAGCAGTTCTTC.